This T cell receptor (beta chain) originates from a study of T cells in Graves' hyperthyroidism and ophthalmopathy. In its sample, this clonotype was seen many times. Its cognate antigen is unknown. Looked up from germline, CDR1 is SEHNR and CDR2 is FQNEAQ (reference sequence). This CDR3 has 14 residues. Trimming took off 5 bases at V and 0 bases at J, with 10 bases between the two ends. There were TCR beta CDR3 regions amplified from RNA transcripts. Primed by the HTBI set, a first-round RT-PCR was run on the TCR CDR3. A single record per CDR3 protein comes from TCRdb applying MiXCR to the multiplex PCR reads. The data contain some 550,000 distinct CDR3 sequences, 15% to 20% of them singletons. Findings and caveats of the study: Ophthalmopathy and stable hyperthyroidism were separated by a 13 V-J model. In blood, most of the thyroid clonotypes expanded above 0.001 were also present. It was a median around 6 months before onset that the model predicted ophthalmopathy.

The sequenced sample was blood. The chain is built from TRBV7-9 and TRBJ2-5, with D possibly being TRBD1 (7 bases). This clonotype was sampled from a woman aged 35 to 49 with Graves' ophthalmopathy. The CDR3 loop is CASSPGGYQETQYF. The CDR3 region has the DNA TGTGCCAGCAGCCCAGGGGGGTACCAAGAGACCCAGTACTTC. The variable domain in full, with the rest retrieved from reference TRBV7-9 and TRBJ2-5, is DTGVSQNPRHKITKRGQNVTFRCDPISEHNRLYWYRQTLGQGPEFLTYFQNEAQLEKSRLLSDRFSAERPKGSFSTLEIQRTEQGDSAMYLCASSPGGYQETQYFGPGTRLLVL.